This TCR beta chain was captured in a study of Ad26.COV2.S vaccination and SARS-CoV-2 variants. The CDR3 contains 15 residues. V trimming: 6 bases; J trimming: 2 bases; junction bases outside the gene matches: 6. Looked up from germline, CDR1 is LGHDT and CDR2 is YNNKEL (reference sequence). Regarding this clone: What it binds is not known.

The treatment was: about 20 received Ad26.COV2.S at low or high dose, single or two shots; about 5 received placebo; per-sample allocation not given. Day 63 following the first vaccine or placebo injection was when the samples were taken. Study conclusions and caveats: Breadth and depth estimates from TCRs may understate total T cell responses.

The repertoire was sequenced with immunoSEQ multiplex PCR; TCRdb's copy has only in-frame clones and lacks some. Of some 250,000 clones detected, around nine tenths appear once; the ten largest clones hold around a tenth. The rearrangement uses TRBV3-1 (or the pseudogene TRBV3-2) and TRBJ2-2; 7 bases fit TRBD1. Sequenced material: peripheral blood, taken in a trial of Ad26.COV2.S vaccine versus placebo. This receptor was obtained from a person aged 18-65 years who received the Ad26.COV2.S COVID-19 vaccine or a placebo. DNA for the CDR3: TGTGCCAGCAGTTCGGACAGGATAAACACCGGGGAGCTGTTTTTT. This gives the protein CASSSDRINTGELFF.